The 8 T cell receptor beta chains below come from one sample, sequenced in a study of shared clonotypes between healthy human individuals. Generated by immunoSEQ multiplex PCR, the TCRdb table keeps only in-frame clones and is missing some. The sample lists around 300,000 clones, around 86% occurring once. Source material: memory CD8+ T cells sorted from blood. This sample's subset: CD45RO+ cells pooled with CCR7-negative TemRA cells. The source is a man aged 18 to 30 in good health.

This clone was observed a single time. This chain connects TRBV6-5 to TRBJ1-5; D ambiguous. V was shortened by 2 bases and J by 1 base, with 6 bases between the two germline ends. The CDR3 contains 14 residues. The germline CDR1 and CDR2 sequences are MNHEY and SVGAGI. The CDR3 bases are TGTGCCAGCAGTTACGATCGGAGCAATCAGCCCCAGCATTTT. This gives the protein CASSYDRSNQPQHF.

As concerns this clone: Other DNA sequences in this specimen translate into the identical CDR3. The V call is TRBV5-1, the J call TRBJ2-3, with D uncertain. The germline V and J ends were trimmed by 4 bases and 0 bases, with 3 bases remaining between them. Germline CDR1 reads SGHRS; CDR2 reads YFSETQ. This CDR3 contains 12 residues. CDR3 amino acids: CASSLSTDTQYF. The CDR3 DNA sequence: TGCGCCAGCAGCCTCAGCACAGATACGCAGTATTTT.

V and J are TRBV11-2 and TRBJ2-2; no clear D. The ends were cut back, 4 bases at V and 3 bases at J, with 3 bases in the middle. CDR3 size: 12 residues. Germline-derived CDR1 and CDR2 are SGHAT and FQNNGV. The CDR3 coding sequence is TGTGCCAGCAGCTCGGACACCGGGGAGCTGTTTTTT. Encoded protein: CASSSDTGELFF.

The chain recombines TRBV6-5 with TRBJ2-3; a possible D gene is TRBD1 (5 bases). The V end was cut by 4 bases, the J end by 3 bases, with 14 bases between. This CDR3 is built from 15 residues. Looked up from germline, CDR1 is MNHEY and CDR2 is SVGAGI. CDR3 sequence reads: CASSSLQGRTDTQYF. As DNA, the CDR3 is TGTGCCAGCAGTTCCCTCCAGGGTCGTACAGATACGCAGTATTTT.

Written as DNA, the CDR3 is TGTGCCAGCAGCTTAGTGGCGGGATCCACAGATACGCAGTATTTT. It yields the protein CASSLVAGSTDTQYF. The V call is TRBV7-9, the J call TRBJ2-3; D possibly corresponds to TRBD2 (6 bases). From germline, CDR1 is SEHNR and CDR2 FQNEAQ (reference sequence). CDR3 length: 15 residues. The ends were cut back, 1 base at V and 2 bases at J, with 10 bases in the middle.

The V call is TRBV4-3, the J call TRBJ2-1; D gene ambiguous. The CDR3 runs 16 residues. Trimming took 0 bases from V and 12 from J, leaving 21 bases between them. Germline V gene lookup returns CDR1 LGHNA and CDR2 YSLEER. The chain's CDR3 is CASSQEVSGPIMMQFF. The DNA of the CDR3 is TGCGCCAGCAGCCAAGAAGTAAGTGGACCGATAATGATGCAGTTCTTC.

The V and J genes are TRBV4-2 and TRBJ2-5; D is ambiguous. The V and J ends lost 0 bases and 2 bases respectively, with 7 bases between them. Germline lookup yields CDR1 LGHNA and CDR2 YNFKEQ. The CDR3 totals 14 residues. This CDR3 reads CASSQEWPQETQYF. CDR3 nucleotides: TGTGCCAGCAGCCAAGAATGGCCGCAAGAGACCCAGTACTTC.

The chain employs TRBV4-1 and TRBJ1-2; D might be TRBD1 (5 bases). The CDR3 totals 15 residues. CDR1 is MGHRA and CDR2 is YSYEKL in the germline V gene. The V end was cut by 4 bases, the J end by 0 bases, with 12 bases between. As DNA, the CDR3 is TGCGCCAGCAGCCGTTTTACAGGACCTAACTATGGCTACACCTTC. The encoded protein is CASSRFTGPNYGYTF.